The 23 T cell receptor beta chains presented below share a single source sample, sequenced in a study of vaccination and CD4 T cells after COVID-19. No antigen is known for these receptors. The Oncomine TCR Beta short-read assay was applied to DNA of cultured CD4+ T cells. TCRdb reprocessed the PCR reads via MiXCR and lists one record per CDR3 protein. The sample holds 15,000 or so distinct CDR3 sequences; around two fifths are singletons and the top ten take roughly 12%. This sample's treatment: approximately 10-day PBMC culture with coronavirus spike peptide pools or control peptides (ViraFEST assay). The source material was CD4+ T cells from blood, cultured in vitro. These receptors all come from a human donor who had recovered from COVID-19.

This sequence joins TRBV28 and TRBJ1-5; 7 bases are a match to TRBD1. Trimming at V came to 4 bases and at J to 2 bases, leaving 5 bases not matched to a gene. Germline CDR1 and CDR2: MDHEN and SYDVKM. CDR3 length: 15 residues. Here the CDR3 reads CASSSGGSGNQPQHF. The CDR3 region has the DNA TGTGCCAGCAGTTCAGGGGGATCAGGCAATCAGCCCCAGCATTTT.

The rearrangement links TRBV2 to TRBJ2-2, with a weak D call TRBD1 (5 bases). This CDR3 is 16 amino acids long. The germline V gene encodes CDR1 SNHLY and CDR2 FYNNEI. Deletions cut 2 bases from V and 5 bases from J, with 15 bases between. CDR3 region: CASSESGFRKTGELFF. The CDR3 nucleotides are TGTGCCAGCAGTGAATCAGGGTTTAGGAAGACCGGGGAGCTGTTTTTT.

The chain carries TRBV30 and TRBJ2-5; the match to TRBD2 covers 7 bases. This CDR3 has 16 residues. From germline, CDR1 is GTSNPN and CDR2 SVGIG (reference sequence). The trim removed 5 bases at V and 2 bases at J, leaving 14 bases unmatched. The CDR3 region has the DNA TGTGCCTGGGTACCACGCCGGGCTAGCGGACAAGAGACCCAGTACTTC. Translating gives CAWVPRRASGQETQYF.

The chain joins TRBV10-1 to TRBJ2-3; D assignment may be TRBD1 or TRBD2 (5 bases each). CDR1 is WNHNN and CDR2 is SYGVQD in the germline V gene (reference sequence). The CDR3 is 14 amino acids. CDR3 bases: TGCGCGCACAAGTCAGGGAGCGGCCGAGATACGCAGTATTTT. Its protein product is CAHKSGSGRDTQYF.

The chain has TRBV5-4 and TRBJ2-5; D uncertain. V was cut by 4 bases and J by 7 bases, with 14 bases left in between. Germline V gives CDR1 SGHNT, CDR2 YYREEE (reference sequence). There are 13 residues in the CDR3. The CDR3 here is CASSPTLPGTQYF. The CDR3 DNA is TGTGCCAGCAGCCCTACCCTCCCGGGGACCCAGTACTTC.

The genes are TRBV11-2 and TRBJ2-1; D uncertain. The germline V and J ends were trimmed by 4 bases and 8 bases, with 15 bases remaining between them. The CDR3 is 14 residues long. Germline CDR1 reads SGHAT; CDR2 reads FQNNGV. DNA for the CDR3: TGTGCCAGCAGCTCAATGCTAAGGCTCCATGAGCAGTTCTTC. It codes for CASSSMLRLHEQFF.

The V call is TRBV3-1, the J call TRBJ1-6; D uncertain. Germline CDR1 is LGHDT and CDR2 is YNNKEL (reference sequence). V shed 2 bases and J shed 14 bases, with 19 bases lying between them. CDR3 length: 15 amino acids. CDR3 region: CASSQMGSASGALHF. DNA for the CDR3: TGTGCCAGCAGCCAAATGGGCAGCGCTTCTGGGGCCCTCCACTTT.

This clonotype was counted between two and nine times. The chain recombines TRBV20-1 with TRBJ2-1; possible D gene TRBD1, 5 bases. Trimming pared 5 bases from V and 3 bases from J, leaving 8 bases between. This CDR3 is 12 amino acids long. Germline V gene data show CDR1 as DFQATT and CDR2 as SNEGSKA (reference sequence). CDR3 DNA sequence: TGCAGTGCTGTGACAGACTACAATGAGCAGTTCTTC. This translates into CSAVTDYNEQFF.

This clonotype was picked up a small number of times. The J gene is TRBJ2-2, the V gene TRBV7-3, with TRBD2 matching over 11 bases. CDR3 length: 16 residues. CDR1 is SGHTA and CDR2 is FQGTGA in the germline V gene. The junction had 6 bases not matched to a gene; V was cut back by 3 bases and J by 6 bases. The CDR3 region is CASSFSGGDLAGELFF. CDR3 DNA sequence: TGTGCCAGCAGCTTTAGCGGGGGGGATCTGGCCGGGGAGCTGTTTTTT.

In its sample, this clonotype was seen a few times. The chain employs TRBV6-1 and TRBJ2-1, with D tentatively TRBD2 (5 bases). This CDR3 comprises 16 residues. Germline CDR1 and CDR2: MNHNS and SASEGT. The ends were cut back, 8 bases at V and 2 bases at J, with 19 bases in the middle. CDR3 region: CASESRRERTYNEQFF. The DNA of the CDR3 is TGTGCCAGCGAAAGTCGAAGGGAGAGGACCTACAATGAGCAGTTCTTC.

V and J are TRBV5-8 and TRBJ1-4; D might be TRBD1 (5 bases). Germline V gene sequence: CDR1 SGHTS, CDR2 YDEGEE. This CDR3 spans 13 amino acids. Trimming took 8 bases from V and 1 from J, leaving 9 bases between them. CDR3: CASGAGTNEKLFF. Here the CDR3 DNA reads TGTGCCAGTGGGGCTGGAACTAATGAAAAACTGTTTTTT.

By frequency in the sample, this clonotype is medium-sized. The chain couples TRBV11-2 to TRBJ2-5, with 9 bases aligning to TRBD2. Germline trimming cut 3 bases from V and 5 bases from J; bases unmatched to any gene: 1. The CDR3 is 13 amino acids. Germline CDR1 reads SGHAT; CDR2 reads FQNNGV. CDR3 sequence (DNA): TGTGCCAGCAGCTTTGGACTAGCGGAGACCCAGTACTTC. It encodes CASSFGLAETQYF.

This clonotype was picked up one time. Germline and junction disagree at one end, which may indicate a read error. V is TRBV9 and J is TRBJ2-2; 7 bases align to TRBD1. Germline CDR1 SGDLS, CDR2 YYNGEE. The CDR3 runs 15 residues. The CDR3 sequence: CASSPIQGNAGELFF. The CDR3 bases are TGTGCCAGCAGCCCTATACAGGGGAACGCCGGGGAGCTGTTTTTT.

The gene calls are TRBV2 and TRBJ2-7; tentative D call: TRBD2 (7 bases). Germline CDR1 reads SNHLY; CDR2 reads FYNNEI. The V end was cut by 6 bases, the J end by 12 bases, with 27 bases between. This CDR3 is built from 15 residues. Written as DNA, the CDR3 is TGTGCCAGCAGCTCCGGAGCCAGGGAGGGACATTTTCTGTACTTC. This sequence encodes CASSSGAREGHFLYF.

This chain connects TRBV2 to TRBJ2-3; 7 bases line up with TRBD2. Germline V CDR1 and CDR2: SNHLY, FYNNEI. Trimming removed 1 base from V and 4 bases from J; junction bases left unmatched: 5. The CDR3 extends over 15 amino acids. DNA of the CDR3: TGTGCCAGCAGTGAAGTCCCGGGAGGCTCAGATACGCAGTATTTT. Amino acids: CASSEVPGGSDTQYF.

This clonotype occurred a few times. This rearrangement joins TRBV10-3 to TRBJ1-2; D gene unclear. Trimming removed 0 bases at V and 7 bases at J, with 9 bases between. The CDR3 totals 13 residues. Germline assignment: CDR1 ENHRY and CDR2 SYGVKD. The CDR3 DNA reads TGTGCCATCAGTGAGTCCCGGCAATTTGGCTACACCTTC. It translates to CAISESRQFGYTF.

This clonotype showed up just a few times. The chain is built from TRBV20-1 and TRBJ1-6; D possibly corresponds to TRBD1 (6 bases). The CDR3 has 18 amino acids. Germline assignment: CDR1 DFQATT and CDR2 SNEGSKA (reference sequence). Trimming stripped 0 bases from V and 2 bases from J, with 17 bases between. The CDR3 loop reads CSARDLGGLTPYNSPLHF. CDR3 in DNA: TGCAGTGCTAGAGATTTGGGGGGCCTCACCCCCTATAATTCACCCCTCCACTTT.

The table lists this clonotype with a few counts. The chain recombines TRBV12-3 or TRBV12-4 with TRBJ1-5; 7 bases agree with TRBD1. The junction had 10 bases not matched to a gene; V was cut back by 4 bases and J by 7 bases. The CDR3 contains 15 residues. Here the CDR3 DNA reads TGTGCCAGCAGTTCTTCTCTACAAGGGGGCCAGCCCCAGCATTTT. Protein: CASSSSLQGGQPQHF.

This clonotype came up a few times. The CDR3 protein is CASSKRLKETQYF. The CDR3 DNA sequence: TGTGCCAGCAGTAAACGACTTAAAGAGACCCAGTACTTC. This chain links TRBV27 with TRBJ2-5; no definite D call. The CDR3 has 13 residues. V was trimmed by 5 bases and J by 3 bases, leaving 10 bases between them. Looked up from germline, CDR1 is MNHEY and CDR2 is SMNVEV (reference sequence).

This chain links TRBV7-2 with TRBJ1-4; D is possibly TRBD1 (5 bases). Germline V gene data show CDR1 as SGHTA and CDR2 as FQGNSA. V lost 3 bases and J 3 bases, leaving 11 bases between the germline ends. The CDR3 loop spans 15 amino acids. CDR3 in DNA: TGTGCCAGCAGCTTTGGGATAGGGGCTAATGAAAAACTGTTTTTT. Protein product: CASSFGIGANEKLFF.

The chain recombines TRBV20-1 with TRBJ2-3; 9 bases map to TRBD2. Per germline, CDR1 DFQATT and CDR2 SNEGSKA (reference sequence). The CDR3 extends over 15 amino acids. With 5 bases clipped from V and 3 bases from J, the junction kept 9 bases outside the gene matches. The CDR3 is CSAVGGSGGTDTQYF. CDR3 coding DNA: TGCAGTGCTGTGGGTGGTAGCGGGGGTACAGATACGCAGTATTTT.

The chain couples TRBV5-4 to TRBJ2-1; a possible D gene is TRBD2 (6 bases). The V end was cut by 4 bases, the J end by 7 bases, with 24 bases between. CDR3 size: 17 residues. Germline lookup yields CDR1 SGHNT and CDR2 YYREEE (reference sequence). This CDR3 is CASSNVVAVVSGNEQFF. DNA for the CDR3: TGTGCCAGCAGCAATGTAGTAGCGGTGGTGTCCGGAAATGAGCAGTTCTTC.

The rearrangement joins TRBV28 to TRBJ2-3, with 11 bases matching TRBD2. V trimming: 5 bases; J trimming: 1 base; junction bases outside the gene matches: 8. This CDR3 is 17 amino acids long. Germline values: CDR1 MDHEN, CDR2 SYDVKM. CDR3: CASSLGLTSGGTDTQYF. The CDR3 nucleotides read TGTGCCAGCAGTCTTGGCCTGACTAGCGGGGGCACAGATACGCAGTATTTT.